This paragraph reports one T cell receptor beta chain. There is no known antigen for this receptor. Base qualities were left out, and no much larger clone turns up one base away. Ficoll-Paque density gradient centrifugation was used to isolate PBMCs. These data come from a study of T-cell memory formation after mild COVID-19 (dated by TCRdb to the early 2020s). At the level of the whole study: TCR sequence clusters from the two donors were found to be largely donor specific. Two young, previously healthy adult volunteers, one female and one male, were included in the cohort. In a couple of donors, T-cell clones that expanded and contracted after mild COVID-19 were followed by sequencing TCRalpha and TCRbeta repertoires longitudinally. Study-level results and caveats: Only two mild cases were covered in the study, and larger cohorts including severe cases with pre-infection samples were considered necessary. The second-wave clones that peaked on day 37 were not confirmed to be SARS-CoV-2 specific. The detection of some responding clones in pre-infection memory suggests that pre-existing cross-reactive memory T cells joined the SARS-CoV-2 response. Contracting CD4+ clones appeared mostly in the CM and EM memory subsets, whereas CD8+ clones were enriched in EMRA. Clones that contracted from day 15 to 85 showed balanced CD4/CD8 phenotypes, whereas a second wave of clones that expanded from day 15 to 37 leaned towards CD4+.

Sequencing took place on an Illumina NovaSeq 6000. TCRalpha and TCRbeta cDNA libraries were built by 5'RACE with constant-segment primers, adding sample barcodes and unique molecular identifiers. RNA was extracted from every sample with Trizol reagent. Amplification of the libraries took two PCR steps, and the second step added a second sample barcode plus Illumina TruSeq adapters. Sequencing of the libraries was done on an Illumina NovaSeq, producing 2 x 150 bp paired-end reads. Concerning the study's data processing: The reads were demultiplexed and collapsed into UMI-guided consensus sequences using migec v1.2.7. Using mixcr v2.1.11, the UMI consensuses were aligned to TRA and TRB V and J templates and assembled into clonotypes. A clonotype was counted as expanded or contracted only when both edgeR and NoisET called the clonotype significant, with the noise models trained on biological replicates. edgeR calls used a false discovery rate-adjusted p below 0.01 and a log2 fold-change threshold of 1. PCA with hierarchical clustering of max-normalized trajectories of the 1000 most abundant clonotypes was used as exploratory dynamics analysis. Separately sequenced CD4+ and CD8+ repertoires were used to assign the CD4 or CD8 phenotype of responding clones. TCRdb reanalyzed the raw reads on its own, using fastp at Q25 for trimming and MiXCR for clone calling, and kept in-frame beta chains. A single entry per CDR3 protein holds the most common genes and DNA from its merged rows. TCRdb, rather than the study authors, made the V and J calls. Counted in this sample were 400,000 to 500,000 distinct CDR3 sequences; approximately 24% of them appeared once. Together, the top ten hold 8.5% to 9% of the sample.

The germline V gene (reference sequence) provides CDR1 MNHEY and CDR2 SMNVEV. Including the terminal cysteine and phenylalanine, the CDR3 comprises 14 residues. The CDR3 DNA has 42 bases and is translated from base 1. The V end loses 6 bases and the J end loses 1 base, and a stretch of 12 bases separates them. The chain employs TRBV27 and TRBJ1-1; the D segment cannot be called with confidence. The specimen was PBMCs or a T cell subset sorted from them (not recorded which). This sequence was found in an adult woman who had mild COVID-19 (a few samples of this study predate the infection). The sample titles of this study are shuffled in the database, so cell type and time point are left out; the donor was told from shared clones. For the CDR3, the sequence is CASSVGNPNTEAFF. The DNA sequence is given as TGTGCCAGCAGCGTAGGGAATCCGAACACTGAAGCTTTCTTT.